These T cell receptor beta chains were read from a single sample in a study of blood T cells in healthy people across ages. TCRdb used MiXCR to reprocess the 5' RACE reads, holding one entry per CDR3 protein. Of about 1,400,000 distinct CDR3 sequences listed, about 40% were seen once; the top ten hold 7.9%. Material: blood. All receptors come from a woman between 18 and 30 years old in good health. Both conserved end residues are trimmed from each CDR3. D genes are given only for firm matches.

CDR3,J,V,D
ASSLGTGTSKDGYT,TRBJ1-2,TRBV27,TRBD1
ASSLVSGGSLYEQY,TRBJ2-7,TRBV12-3/TRBV12-4,TRBD2
SARQPFSYNEQF,TRBJ2-1,TRBV20-1,NA
ASSRQRTRDEQF,TRBJ2-1,TRBV14,TRBD2
TSSDWTEAF,TRBJ1-1,TRBV2,NA
ASSRRALRGGTDTQY,TRBJ2-3,TRBV5-1,NA
SVEDFGDRDNNEQF,TRBJ2-1,TRBV29-1,TRBD1
ASSGNGFYEQY,TRBJ2-7,TRBV6-1,NA
ASSSWRQGKYNEQF,TRBJ2-1,TRBV27,TRBD1
SAPPGRDTFYEQF,TRBJ2-1,TRBV20-1,NA
ASSQHRDSNQPQH,TRBJ1-5,TRBV3-1,NA
ASRWTGVNRPQH,TRBJ1-5,TRBV27,TRBD1
ASRVGPSYEQY,TRBJ2-7,TRBV6-5,NA
ASSFRGPTYEQY,TRBJ2-7,TRBV5-1,NA
ASALAGGTGTQY,TRBJ2-3,TRBV25-1,TRBD2
ASSPQGGTGTYEQY,TRBJ2-7,TRBV5-1,TRBD1
ASKVVDTQY,TRBJ2-3,TRBV6-6,NA
ASSKTRASNYGYT,TRBJ1-2,TRBV21-1,NA
ASSEGQGEDTQY,TRBJ2-3,TRBV2,TRBD1
SARDQGLPTYEQY,NA,TRBV20-1,NA
ASSPTSGRDEQF,TRBJ2-1,TRBV7-2,TRBD2
ASSPGPPGAF,TRBJ1-1,TRBV12-3/TRBV12-4,NA
SASASLVVQY,TRBJ2-7,TRBV20-1,NA
ASRTPNTEAF,TRBJ1-1,TRBV6-5,NA
ASSLGMANEQF,TRBJ2-1,TRBV7-2,NA
ASSLAGEPKLSF,TRBJ2-1,TRBV12-3/TRBV12-4,TRBD2
ASSVLEGRHTGNQPQH,TRBJ1-5,TRBV6-4,NA
ASSGQGGNSGNAIY,TRBJ1-3,TRBV9,TRBD1
ASSDDREHEQY,NA,TRBV6-5,TRBD1
ASSYALGGEQF,TRBJ2-1,TRBV6-2/TRBV6-3,NA
ATTDRVNTGELF,TRBJ2-2,TRBV3-1,TRBD1
SARGDRNTGELF,TRBJ2-2,TRBV20-1,NA
ASSSPGWNPLNTEAF,TRBJ1-1,TRBV7-9,NA
ASRPGTGYSNQPQH,TRBJ1-5,TRBV27,TRBD1
ASRRTAAYEQY,TRBJ2-7,TRBV28,NA
ASSVDGTGPPYGYT,TRBJ1-2,TRBV9,TRBD1
AIRGGPSLTDTQY,TRBJ2-3,TRBV10-3,NA
ATSRKSTSGTVAKNIQY,TRBJ2-4,TRBV15,TRBD2
ASSFTELGQGSHEQY,TRBJ2-7,TRBV11-2,TRBD1
ASSLGTSYDEQF,TRBJ2-1,TRBV5-1,NA
ASSEVSGSGSYNEQF,TRBJ2-1,TRBV25-1,TRBD2
ASSPLSTAADTQY,TRBJ2-3,TRBV3-1,NA
ASSQAWYTEQY,TRBJ2-7,TRBV3-1,NA
ASSPEASAYGYT,TRBJ1-2,TRBV12-3/TRBV12-4,NA
ASSPRVAASYEQY,TRBJ2-7,TRBV3-1,NA
ASSERVTANTEAF,TRBJ1-1,TRBV2,NA